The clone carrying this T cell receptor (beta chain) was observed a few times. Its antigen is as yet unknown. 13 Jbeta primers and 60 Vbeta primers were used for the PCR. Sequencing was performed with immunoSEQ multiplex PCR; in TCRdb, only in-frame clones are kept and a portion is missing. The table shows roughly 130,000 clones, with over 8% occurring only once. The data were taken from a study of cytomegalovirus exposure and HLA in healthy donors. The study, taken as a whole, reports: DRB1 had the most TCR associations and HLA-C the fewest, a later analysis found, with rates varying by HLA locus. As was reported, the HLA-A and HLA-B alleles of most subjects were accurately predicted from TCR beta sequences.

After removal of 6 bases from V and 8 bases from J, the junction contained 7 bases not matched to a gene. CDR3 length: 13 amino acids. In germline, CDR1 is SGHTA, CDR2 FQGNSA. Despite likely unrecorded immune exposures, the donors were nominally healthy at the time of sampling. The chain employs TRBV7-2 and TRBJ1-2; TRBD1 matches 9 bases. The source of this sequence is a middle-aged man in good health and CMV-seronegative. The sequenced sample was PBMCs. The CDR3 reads CASSPLTGGGYTF. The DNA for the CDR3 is TGTGCCAGCAGTCCTCTCACAGGGGGCGGCTACACCTTC.